This passage covers 24 T cell receptor beta chains from one sample sequenced in a study of cytomegalovirus exposure and HLA in healthy donors. 13 Jbeta primers and 60 Vbeta primers were used for the PCR. Assay: immunoSEQ multiplex PCR; the TCRdb copy retains only in-frame clones and omits some. The table lists 95,000 to 150,000 clones, about three quarters of them singletons, with 6.3% in the top ten. The sample taken for sequencing was PBMCs. These receptor sequences come from a woman aged 40 to 50 in good health and CMV-seronegative.

About this clone: The junction departs from the called germline gene at one end, perhaps through a read error. The chain is built from TRBV7-9 and TRBJ1-2; D gene unclear. The CDR3 spans 14 residues. Germline CDR1 and CDR2: SEHNR and FQNEAQ (reference sequence). This chain's CDR3 is CSSSFAGGPGGYTF. CDR3 DNA sequence: TGTTCCAGCAGCTTCGCCGGAGGACCGGGTGGCTACACCTTC.

The CDR3 here is CASGRLAGHLGEQFF. CDR3 DNA: TGTGCCAGCGGACGACTAGCGGGGCATTTGGGGGAGCAGTTCTTC. The V and J genes are TRBV27 and TRBJ2-1; 11 bases agree with TRBD2. Germline CDR1 and CDR2: MNHEY and SMNVEV (reference sequence). J lost 10 bases, V lost 8 bases, and 13 bases had no gene match. This CDR3 has 15 residues.

The gene calls are TRBV5-5 and TRBJ2-7; 9 bases align to TRBD1. Trimming took 0 bases from V and 4 from J; bases not matched to a gene: 5. The CDR3 is 15 amino acids. Germline CDR1 SGHKS, CDR2 YYEKEE (reference sequence). CDR3: CASSLVGTGSYEQYF. CDR3 in DNA: TGTGCCAGCAGCTTGGTCGGGACAGGGTCGTACGAGCAGTACTTC.

The chain is built from TRBV7-9 and TRBJ2-5, with TRBD2 identical over 7 bases. CDR1 is SEHNR, CDR2 FQNEAQ, per germline (reference sequence). The trim removed 4 bases at V and 4 bases at J, leaving 6 bases unmatched. The CDR3 runs 14 residues. CDR3 region: CASSSVAGVETQYF. CDR3 coding DNA: TGTGCCAGCAGCTCCGTCGCGGGAGTAGAGACCCAGTACTTC. Supplemented by reference TRBV7-9 and TRBJ2-5, the full variable domain reads DTGVSQNPRHKITKRGQNVTFRCDPISEHNRLYWYRQTLGQGPEFLTYFQNEAQLEKSRLLSDRFSAERPKGSFSTLEIQRTEQGDSAMYLCASSSVAGVETQYFGPGTRLLVL.

The chain couples TRBV5-4 to TRBJ1-2; tentative D call: TRBD1 (6 bases). There are 16 residues in the CDR3. Trimming cost V 4 bases and J 1 base, with 17 bases left between them. Germline CDR1 and CDR2: SGHNT and YYREEE (reference sequence). CDR3 sequence: CASSVGGGRGNYGYTF. CDR3 coding DNA: TGTGCCAGCAGCGTAGGGGGGGGAAGGGGTAACTATGGCTACACCTTC.

The J gene is TRBJ1-1, the V gene TRBV7-2; D is ambiguous. Trimming took off 5 bases at V and 5 bases at J, with 15 bases between the two ends. CDR3 length: 14 residues. Germline CDR1 and CDR2: SGHTA and FQGNSA. Here the CDR3 DNA reads TGTGCCAGCAGCCCAGAGGGTGGTTGGACTGAAGCTTTCTTT. Its protein product is CASSPEGGWTEAFF.

As to this clone: The junction differs from germline at one of its ends, possibly a read error. This sequence joins TRBV7-9 and TRBJ1-4; 10 bases align to TRBD1. This CDR3 contains 13 residues. Germline CDR1 reads SEHNR; CDR2 reads FQNEAQ (reference sequence). The CDR3 loop is CSSSHGQGGKLFF. The CDR3 nucleotides are TGTTCCAGCAGCCATGGACAGGGGGGAAAACTGTTTTTT.

The chain links TRBV5-6 to TRBJ1-2; D call uncertain. Germline V gene data show CDR1 as SGHDT and CDR2 as YYEEEE. The CDR3 has 13 amino acids. Deletions cut 3 bases from V and 4 bases from J, with 10 bases between. CDR3 coding DNA: TGTGCCAGCAGCTACGGGGAGGGCTATGGCTACACCTTC. It yields the protein CASSYGEGYGYTF.

This rearrangement joins TRBV18 to TRBJ2-3; no firm D call. The V gene lost 3 bases and the J gene lost 0 bases, with 13 bases spanning the gap. Germline V gene data show CDR1 as KGHSH and CDR2 as LQKENI. The CDR3 totals 16 residues. CDR3: CASSPSSSASTDTQYF. DNA of the CDR3: TGTGCCAGCTCACCTTCCTCGAGTGCTAGCACAGATACGCAGTATTTT.

This rearrangement joins TRBV19 to TRBJ1-5, with TRBD1 matching 7 bases. The CDR3 extends over 17 amino acids. V lost 0 bases, J lost 0 bases, and 5 bases stayed unmatched. Germline lookup yields CDR1 LNHDA and CDR2 SQIVND (reference sequence). DNA of the CDR3: TGTGCCAGTAGTATAGATGGAGGGACAGATAGCAATCAGCCCCAGCATTTT. Its translation: CASSIDGGTDSNQPQHF.

The rearrangement links TRBV5-4 to TRBJ2-5; no clear D. V was clipped by 4 bases and J by 5 bases, with 9 bases between them. Germline V gives CDR1 SGHNT, CDR2 YYREEE (reference sequence). The CDR3 extends over 12 amino acids. CDR3 amino acids: CASSPFRETQYF. CDR3 coding DNA: TGTGCCAGCAGCCCCTTCCGGGAGACCCAGTACTTC.

The rearrangement joins TRBV4-3 to TRBJ2-7, with 9 bases lining up with TRBD2. CDR1 LGHNA and CDR2 YSLEER come from the germline V gene. V shed 0 bases and J 1 base; nucleotides not matched to a gene: 7. CDR3 length: 17 residues. CDR3 nucleotide sequence: TGCGCCAGCAGCCAAGATAGGACTAGCGAACGTTCCTACGAGCAGTACTTC. As protein: CASSQDRTSERSYEQYF.

This clone was counted a single time. The chain uses TRBV27 and TRBJ1-2, with D possibly matching TRBD1 (5 bases). The V end lost 5 bases, the J end lost 9 bases, and 19 bases lay between the germline ends. CDR3 size: 14 residues. Germline V gene lookup returns CDR1 MNHEY and CDR2 SMNVEV (reference sequence). CDR3 nucleotide sequence: TGTGCCAGCAGTCTCCAAGGGACTTTAGGAAGCTACACCTTC. As protein: CASSLQGTLGSYTF.

Remarks on this clone: The junction differs from germline at one of its ends, possibly a read error. The rearrangement links TRBV7-9 to TRBJ2-3, with 8 bases that match TRBD1. Per the germline V gene, CDR1 is SEHNR and CDR2 is FQNEAQ (reference sequence). The CDR3 length is 15 residues. CDR3 residues: CSSSSRDRSTDTQYF. Here the CDR3 DNA reads TGTTCCAGCAGCTCAAGGGACAGGAGCACAGATACGCAGTATTTT.

This sequence joins TRBV5-1 and TRBJ2-2; a weak D match, TRBD2 (5 bases). Germline values: CDR1 SGHRS, CDR2 YFSETQ. CDR3 length: 14 amino acids. V dropped 0 bases and J dropped 6 bases, with 9 bases sitting between them. The CDR3 DNA reads as TGCGCCAGCAGCTTGGTCGGGGTAGCCGGGGAGCTGTTTTTT. Translating it yields CASSLVGVAGELFF.

DNA for the CDR3: TGTGCCAGCAGTTACCCTAAACAGGATTCGGACGAGCAGTACTTC. Residues: CASSYPKQDSDEQYF. The rearrangement joins TRBV6-6 to TRBJ2-7; tentatively, D is TRBD1 (5 bases). The CDR3 spans 15 residues. V was shortened by 2 bases and J by 5 bases, with 16 bases between the two germline ends. CDR1 MNHNY and CDR2 SVGAGI come from the germline V gene (reference sequence).

This clone has only one observation. The junction does not match germline at one end; this may be a read error. V gene TRBV7-9 combines with J gene TRBJ2-6, with D possibly TRBD2 on 5 matching bases. This CDR3 has 16 amino acids. Germline assignment: CDR1 SEHNR and CDR2 FQNEAQ (reference sequence). The DNA for the CDR3 is TGTTCCAGCAGCTCTCCGTCCGGGGCTGGGGCCAACGTCCTGACTTTC. This sequence encodes CSSSSPSGAGANVLTF.

This chain links TRBV5-1 with TRBJ2-7; the match to TRBD2 covers 11 bases. V gave up 4 bases and J gave up 3 bases; unmatched junction bases: 3. Germline-derived CDR1 and CDR2 are SGHRS and YFSETQ. This CDR3 region has 14 residues. The CDR3 DNA sequence: TGCGCCAGCAGCGCGGGACTAGCGGTCTACGAGCAGTACTTC. Its translation: CASSAGLAVYEQYF.

The gene calls are TRBV5-5 and TRBJ2-7; no firm D call. The germline V gene has CDR1 SGHKS and CDR2 YYEKEE (reference sequence). This CDR3 has 12 amino acids. Trimming cost V 1 base and J 4 bases, with 6 bases left between them. This CDR3 reads CASSLRRYEQYF. The CDR3 DNA follows: TGTGCCAGCAGCTTGCGGCGGTACGAGCAGTACTTC.

The rearrangement links TRBV11-2 to TRBJ2-3; 7 bases are shared with TRBD2. Trimming at V came to 5 bases and at J to 3 bases, leaving 5 bases not matched to a gene. The germline gives CDR1 SGHAT, CDR2 FQNNGV. CDR3 length equals 14 residues. The CDR3 protein is CASSQTAGTDTQYF. CDR3 DNA sequence: TGTGCCAGCAGCCAGACAGCGGGGACAGATACGCAGTATTTT.

J is TRBJ2-2 and V is TRBV13; 8 bases fit TRBD1. V shed 8 bases and J 5 bases; nucleotides not matched to a gene: 16. The CDR3 is made up of 17 amino acids. From germline, CDR1 is PRHDT and CDR2 FYEKMQ (reference sequence). CDR3 sequence: CASSPRRTGSPTGELFF. The CDR3 DNA sequence: TGTGCCAGCTCCCCCCGAAGGACAGGGTCCCCAACCGGGGAGCTGTTTTTT.

The chain links TRBV29-1 to TRBJ2-5; TRBD2 matches 10 bases. V was pared by 8 bases and J by 4 bases, with 10 bases of the junction left unmatched. Germline loops: CDR1 SQVTM, CDR2 ANQGSEA. CDR3 length equals 14 residues. In nucleotides, the CDR3 is TGCAGCCCATCCGAGCGGGAGGGGCGAGAGACCCAGTACTTC. Translating it yields CSPSEREGRETQYF.

This chain links TRBV27 with TRBJ2-5, with 8 bases fitting TRBD1. The length of the CDR3 is 13 residues. After removal of 7 bases from V and 2 bases from J, the junction contained 3 bases not matched to a gene. Germline V gene lookup returns CDR1 MNHEY and CDR2 SMNVEV (reference sequence). Written as DNA, the CDR3 is TGTGCCAGCATGACAGGGGCGCAAGAGACCCAGTACTTC. It translates to CASMTGAQETQYF.

The genes are TRBV5-1 and TRBJ2-1, with 7 nucleotides matching TRBD1. Germline CDR1 and CDR2: SGHRS and YFSETQ. The V gene end was trimmed by 4 bases and the J gene end by 4 bases; junction bases not matched to a gene: 8. CDR3 length equals 15 residues. DNA of the CDR3: TGCGCCAGCAGCCAGGACGGGACAGTTTACAATGAGCAGTTCTTC. Its translation is CASSQDGTVYNEQFF.